Below are 18 T cell receptor beta chains sequenced from a single sample in a study of metastatic and nonmetastatic thyroid tumors. TCRdb re-called the PCR reads through MiXCR. The sample shows 20,000 or so clones, roughly 26% of them seen only once. No patient had received any treatment before thyroid surgery. Sequenced input: tumor tissue. These receptors all stem from a female donor with papillary thyroid cancer or a benign thyroid nodule (not recorded which). Some clones in this sample may be carry-over from other donors' samples.

This clone occurred many times. This chain joins TRBV20-1 and TRBJ1-1; 7 bases are a match to TRBD1. CDR1 is DFQATT, CDR2 SNEGSKA, per germline (reference sequence). CDR3 size: 13 residues. With V trimmed by 3 bases and J by 4 bases, 5 bases remained unmatched. CDR3 sequence (DNA): TGCAGTGCTAGTGACGACAGGGTCACTGAAGCTTTCTTT. It translates to CSASDDRVTEAFF.

In this sample, this clone turned up a few times. V gene TRBV6-1 combines with J gene TRBJ2-7, with 10 bases aligning to TRBD1. The CDR3 length is 11 residues. Germline V gene lookup returns CDR1 MNHNS and CDR2 SASEGT. V trimming: 7 bases; J trimming: 8 bases; junction bases outside the gene matches: 2. CDR3 nucleotide sequence: TGTGCCAGCACGGGACAGGGGCAGCAGTACTTC. Protein product: CASTGQGQQYF.

This clone has at least ten counts. The chain joins TRBV10-1 to TRBJ2-1; a possible D gene is TRBD2 (6 bases). This CDR3 region has 13 residues. The germline gives CDR1 WNHNN, CDR2 SYGVQD (reference sequence). The V end was cut by 6 bases, the J end by 2 bases, with 8 bases between. The CDR3, as DNA: TGCGCCAGCAGCCGGGGGACCTACAATGAGCAGTTCTTC. It codes for CASSRGTYNEQFF.

This clone was detected only once. The rearrangement joins TRBV7-2 to TRBJ2-7; D gene unclear. The CDR3 spans 13 residues. V lost 1 base and J lost 4, with 8 bases in between. Germline V gene data show CDR1 as SGHTA and CDR2 as FQGNSA. The CDR3 DNA is TGTGCCAGCAGCTTAGGGACCGTATACGAGCAGTACTTC. It codes for CASSLGTVYEQYF.

The chain links TRBV11-1 to TRBJ2-7; 12 positions agree with TRBD2. The germline CDR1 and CDR2 sequences are SGHAT and FQDESV (reference sequence). The J segment lost 3 bases and the V segment lost 4 bases, leaving 13 bases of the junction unmatched. This CDR3 has 18 amino acids. This CDR3 is CASSYGSLAGGPVYEQYF. Written as DNA, the CDR3 is TGTGCCAGCAGCTACGGGAGTCTAGCGGGAGGGCCGGTCTACGAGCAGTACTTC.

A word on this clone: A read error may produce the germline difference seen at one junction end. The gene calls are TRBV28 and TRBJ2-7; tentative D call: TRBD2 (5 bases). The CDR3 loop spans 12 amino acids. Germline loops: CDR1 MDHEN, CDR2 SYDVKM. The CDR3 DNA is TGTGCCATCAACAGACATGGTTGGGAGCAGTACTTT. As protein: CAINRHGWEQYF.

In its sample, this clone was seen many times. The chain uses TRBV20-1 and TRBJ1-2; no reliable D call. CDR1 is DFQATT, CDR2 SNEGSKA, per germline (reference sequence). The CDR3 contains 12 residues. V was clipped by 6 bases and J by 2 bases, with 10 bases between them. In DNA, the CDR3 is TGCAGTGCCATAGCTGGAAACTATGGCTACACCTTC. Residues: CSAIAGNYGYTF.

This clone was recorded at least ten times. V usage is TRBV19 and J usage is TRBJ2-7; D is tentatively TRBD1 or TRBD2 (5 bases each). Between the trimmed V and J ends, which lost 3 bases and 0 bases, there was a span of 12 bases. The CDR3 has 15 amino acids. The germline V gene encodes CDR1 LNHDA and CDR2 SQIVND (reference sequence). CDR3 bases: TGTGCCAGTAGTATTGGGACCGTGATCTCCTACGAGCAGTACTTC. The encoded protein is CASSIGTVISYEQYF.

The genes are TRBV18 and TRBJ2-3; no reliable D call. The germline CDR1 and CDR2 sequences are KGHSH and LQKENI. There are 19 residues in the CDR3. V was shortened by 0 bases and J by 3 bases, with 22 bases between the two germline ends. The CDR3 sequence: CASSPPRRRINDRTDTQYF. In DNA form, the CDR3 reads TGTGCCAGCTCACCACCGAGGCGGCGAATAAATGATAGAACAGATACGCAGTATTTT.

This clone is medium-sized within its sample. V and J are TRBV6-1 and TRBJ1-2; unclear D gene. Germline CDR1 and CDR2: MNHNS and SASEGT. The CDR3 has 14 amino acids. Trimming left V 5 bases short and J 4 bases short, with 14 bases between. CDR3 protein: CASSSDQAPYGYTF. CDR3 bases: TGTGCCAGCAGTTCAGACCAGGCCCCCTATGGCTACACCTTC.

DNA for the CDR3: TGTGCCACCAGCAGATCCCAGGGCAATCAGCCCCAGCATTTT. It yields the protein CATSRSQGNQPQHF. This chain uses TRBV15 with TRBJ1-5; no firm D call. The CDR3 loop spans 14 amino acids. V was cut by 2 bases and J by 2 bases, with 7 bases left in between. CDR1 is LNHNV, CDR2 YYDKDF, per germline (reference sequence).

This chain joins TRBV4-1 and TRBJ2-7, with TRBD2 identical over 7 bases. V was pared by 0 bases and J by 5 bases, with 10 bases of the junction left unmatched. The CDR3 extends over 16 amino acids. Germline lookup yields CDR1 MGHRA and CDR2 YSYEKL. The CDR3 sequence is CASSQENLAVLDEQYF. The CDR3 DNA reads TGCGCCAGCAGCCAAGAGAACCTAGCGGTTCTGGACGAGCAGTACTTC.

This chain's CDR3 is CAWRNVQRGLVSPLHF. The CDR3 nucleotides read TGTGCCTGGAGAAATGTACAGAGGGGATTGGTATCACCCCTCCACTTT. V and J are TRBV30 and TRBJ1-6; possible D gene TRBD1, 5 bases. The germline gives CDR1 GTSNPN, CDR2 SVGIG (reference sequence). The CDR3 consists of 16 residues. The germline V and J ends were trimmed by 3 bases and 10 bases, with 22 bases remaining between them.

This clone was detected ten times or more. This may be a read error: a much more frequent sequence differs by one nucleotide. The chain combines TRBV27 with TRBJ1-3, with 7 bases aligning to TRBD1. Germline lookup yields CDR1 MNHEY and CDR2 SMNVEV (reference sequence). The CDR3 has 14 residues. The trim removed 5 bases at V and 3 bases at J, leaving 4 bases unmatched. For the CDR3, the DNA is TGTGCCAGCAGTCCCAGGGGGTGTGGAAACACCATATATTTT. Translation gives CASSPRGCGNTIYF.

This clone has more than one count but fewer than ten. Being one base from a much bigger clone, this may be a read error. The chain joins TRBV11-3 to TRBJ2-1, with 7 bases aligning to TRBD1. V trimming: 5 bases; J trimming: 15 bases; junction bases outside the gene matches: 16. The CDR3 covers 14 residues. CDR1 is SGHNT, CDR2 YENEEA, per germline. The CDR3 is CASSGQGVQEGPFF. The CDR3 DNA is TGTGCCAGCAGCGGCCAGGGGGTCCAAGAGGGGCCGTTCTTC.

This clone was observed at least ten times. The chain couples TRBV18 to TRBJ2-5, with D unresolved. The CDR3 contains 13 residues. V was shortened by 4 bases and J by 5 bases, with 11 bases between the two germline ends. CDR1 and CDR2 from the germline V gene are KGHSH and LQKENI. The CDR3 DNA reads TGTGCCAGCTCACTTGAGAGAACGGAGACCCAGTACTTC. Its translation: CASSLERTETQYF.

This clone is termed medium-sized (0.01 to 0.1%). This chain connects TRBV18 to TRBJ1-5, with D unresolved. CDR3 size: 12 residues. Trimming took 4 bases from V and 4 from J, leaving 5 bases between them. Germline V gene sequence: CDR1 KGHSH, CDR2 LQKENI. Here the CDR3 DNA reads TGTGCCAGCTCACTGAGAAATCAGCCCCAGCATTTT. Its translation is CASSLRNQPQHF.

This clone was seen many times. The rearrangement uses TRBV7-8 and TRBJ2-5; 7 bases align to TRBD1. V dropped 6 bases and J dropped 3; count of bases not matched to a gene: 10. Germline V gives CDR1 SGHVS, CDR2 FQNEAQ. CDR3 size: 15 residues. CDR3 DNA: TGTGCCAGCAGGGGTTCCAGGGGGTATGAAGAGACCCAGTACTTC. This gives the protein CASRGSRGYEETQYF.